These T cell receptor beta chains were read from a single sample in a study of shared clonotypes between healthy human individuals. Profiled with immunoSEQ multiplex PCR; TCRdb holds only in-frame clones, not every one. The repertoire includes over 950,000 clones, 77% of them detected once, and approximately 0.95% sits in the top ten. The sample taken for sequencing was memory CD4+ T cells from PBMCs. Every receptor here comes from a man aged 18 to 30 in good health. Some clones in this sample may be carry-over from other donors' samples. Each CDR3 is given with its conserved first and last residue.

J | length | V | CDR3
TRBJ2-2 | 15 | TRBV7-9 | CASSSKDAQTGELFF
TRBJ1-1 | 17 | TRBV2 | CASIATITGHPNTEAFF
TRBJ1-3 | 16 | TRBV28 | CASSFPGGAVGNTIYF
TRBJ2-7 | 14 | TRBV18 | CASSSGTSGTEQYF
TRBJ2-1 | 12 | TRBV29-1 | CSADRSYNEQFF
TRBJ1-6 | 14 | TRBV27 | CASSPRTLNSPLHF
TRBJ1-3 | 15 | TRBV19 | CASSAGQGFGNTIYF
TRBJ2-4 | 16 | TRBV7-9 | CASSLWGGSAKNIQYF
TRBJ1-1 | 14 | TRBV7-9 | CASSLGGAYTEAFF
TRBJ2-7 | 15 | TRBV27 | CAMNLGLAGVDEQYF
TRBJ1-2 | 15 | TRBV7-2 | CASSLVFGGRDGYTF
TRBJ2-1 | 13 | TRBV6-5 | CASRLGLAGEQFF
TRBJ2-5 | 14 | TRBV4-2 | CASSPGQVGETQYF
- | 15 | TRBV30 | CAWSVPGRVSYEQYF
TRBJ1-4 | 14 | TRBV7-8 | CASSLGQGYEKLFF
TRBJ1-2 | 14 | TRBV28 | CASRGAGLGYGYTF
TRBJ2-2 | 18 | TRBV9 | CASSLPGGGPTDTGELFF
TRBJ1-1 | 14 | TRBV7-2 | CASSLGLARSEAFF
TRBJ2-3 | 14 | TRBV11-3 | CASSSGPNTDTQYF
TRBJ2-1 | 17 | TRBV4-3 | CASSQEAISGRVHEQFF
TRBJ1-4 | 15 | TRBV30 | CAGGTGGPTNEKLFF
TRBJ2-7 | 13 | TRBV5-1 | CASSSDRDYEQYF
TRBJ1-2 | 11 | TRBV19 | CASREDSGYTF
TRBJ1-5 | 14 | TRBV10-3 | CAISELGGNQPQHF
TRBJ2-4 | 15 | TRBV7-2 | CASSPGRLAKNIQYF
TRBJ2-5 | 15 | TRBV19 | CASRGLAGGLETQYF
TRBJ1-2 | 16 | TRBV28 | CASSFPGGLRGYGYTF
TRBJ2-2 | 16 | TRBV5-1 | CASSSGLALNTGELFF
TRBJ1-5 | 16 | TRBV6-5 | CASSSTARQGDQPQHF
TRBJ2-7 | 15 | TRBV4-1 | CASSPAGGRTYEQYF
TRBJ2-2 | 12 | TRBV15 | CATSITQGGMFF
TRBJ2-7 | 16 | TRBV9 | CASSPREGSSSYEQYF
TRBJ2-4 | 14 | TRBV9 | CASSAAGSRNIQYF
TRBJ2-5 | 13 | TRBV27 | CASSVTNQETQYF
TRBJ1-2 | 12 | TRBV5-1 | CASSLQGDGYTF
TRBJ1-5 | 12 | TRBV28 | CASSQGERPQHF
TRBJ1-5 | 15 | TRBV15 | CATSSESASNQPQHF
TRBJ2-2 | 16 | TRBV7-3 | CASSFARGANTGELFF
TRBJ1-1 | 14 | TRBV9 | CASSVAYGDTEAFF
TRBJ2-5 | 14 | TRBV5-8 | CASSFGGLLETQYF
TRBJ1-6 | 15 | TRBV5-6 | CASSLWQAGNSPLHF
TRBJ2-1 | 14 | TRBV28 | CASSSPGRRDEQFF
TRBJ2-7 | 14 | TRBV28 | CASVPSRKPYEQYF
TRBJ2-3 | 15 | TRBV5-1 | CASSLLAGGPDTQYF
TRBJ1-5 | 13 | TRBV28 | CASSSHANQPQHF
TRBJ1-1 | 12 | TRBV30 | CAWSSGTVEAFF
TRBJ1-1 | 16 | TRBV5-1 | CASSLLAGTQNTEAFF
TRBJ1-3 | 15 | TRBV18 | CASSPPSVYGNTIYF
TRBJ2-5 | 12 | TRBV7-6 | CASSLAVETQYF
TRBJ1-5 | 16 | TRBV28 | CASRTGWRGSNQPQHF
TRBJ2-7 | 15 | TRBV7-2 | CASSAPGLGFYEQYF
TRBJ2-7 | 14 | TRBV7-2 | CASSRDRGNYEQYF
TRBJ1-2 | 15 | TRBV27 | CASSKGGRVNYGYTF
TRBJ1-1 | 14 | TRBV4-2 | CASSQAGISYEAFF
TRBJ1-2 | 14 | TRBV5-1 | CASSSGQGAQGYTF
TRBJ2-2 | 16 | TRBV2 | CASARESSVNTGELFF
TRBJ1-6 | 14 | TRBV7-9 | CASRDDRAYSPLHF